Reported below is one T cell receptor (beta chain). The sample comes from a study of T cell responses to AZD1222 COVID-19 vaccine. Libraries were prepared by immunoSEQ multiplex PCR; TCRdb keeps only in-frame clonotypes and omits some of them. The table has roughly 180,000 clones, roughly 94% seen once; the top ten hold approximately 1.2%. The CDR3 length is 15 residues. Germline V gene lookup returns CDR1 LGHNA and CDR2 YSLEER. Trimming removed 0 bases from V and 1 base from J, with 9 bases in between. The source of this sequence is an adult who received the AZD1222 COVID-19 vaccine. The gene calls are TRBV4-3 and TRBJ1-2; D unclear. Specimen: peripheral blood, collected 28 days after the second AZD1222 dose. DNA for the CDR3: TGCGCCAGCAGCCAAGATTTGTCGATTAACTATGGCTACACCTTC. It translates to CASSQDLSINYGYTF.